The 24 T cell receptor beta chains given below trace back to one sample, sequenced in a study of blood T cell repertoires in COVID-19. Sequenced by immunoSEQ multiplex PCR; TCRdb stores in-frame clones only, minus some. There are over 25,000 clones in the sample; more than 70% occur only once, and approximately 10% lies in the top ten. The sequenced material came from peripheral blood. These receptor sequences come from a man aged 80 or over with active COVID-19.

J is TRBJ1-6 and V is TRBV6-6; 7 bases are shared with TRBD1. Germline CDR1 and CDR2: MNHNY and SVGAGI (reference sequence). CDR3 length: 14 amino acids. V was clipped by 7 bases and J by 4 bases; unmatched bases: 4. Here the CDR3 DNA reads TGTGCCAGCACTGCGGGACAGTATAATTCACCCCTCCACTTT. It yields the protein CASTAGQYNSPLHF.

The V gene is TRBV3-1 (or the pseudogene TRBV3-2), the J gene TRBJ1-4; a possible D gene is TRBD1 (6 bases). CDR1 and CDR2 from the germline V gene are LGHDT and YNNKEL (reference sequence). CDR3 length: 17 amino acids. V was shortened by 0 bases and J by 14 bases, with 25 bases between the two germline ends. This chain's CDR3 is CASSQDSRQGLMKRLFF. The CDR3 bases are TGTGCCAGCAGCCAAGATTCTCGGCAGGGGTTAATGAAAAGGCTGTTTTTT.

The J gene is TRBJ1-1, the V gene TRBV6-5; 7 bases agree with TRBD1. The CDR3 has 14 amino acids. The germline gives CDR1 MNHEY, CDR2 SVGAGI. Trimming at V came to 2 bases and at J to 1 base, leaving 1 base not matched to a gene. The CDR3 reads CASSYGTENTEAFF. DNA of the CDR3: TGTGCCAGCAGTTACGGGACAGAGAACACTGAAGCTTTCTTT.

This chain connects TRBV6-5 to TRBJ2-1; possible D gene TRBD1, 5 bases. Germline V gene lookup returns CDR1 MNHEY and CDR2 SVGAGI. The CDR3 is 14 residues long. V was pared by 8 bases and J by 9 bases, with 20 bases between. Written as DNA, the CDR3 is TGTGCCAGCGTCATTTGGCCAGGGTACCCTGAGCAGTTCTTC. Its translation is CASVIWPGYPEQFF.

This clone came up a few times. The V and J genes are TRBV11-3 and TRBJ2-7; 7 bases line up with TRBD2. The CDR3 consists of 14 residues. J lost 2 bases, V lost 4 bases, and 5 bases had no gene match. Germline V CDR1 and CDR2: SGHNT, YENEEA. The CDR3 spells CASSSGTKPYEQYF. The DNA of the CDR3 is TGTGCCAGCAGCTCCGGGACTAAACCCTACGAGCAGTACTTC.

V usage is TRBV5-1 and J usage is TRBJ1-5; the match to TRBD1 covers 9 bases. CDR1 and CDR2 (germline): SGHRS, YFSETQ. The V segment lost 0 bases and the J segment 2 bases; nucleotides outside the gene matches: 0. The CDR3 covers 15 residues. The CDR3 nucleotides are TGCGCCAGCAGCTTGGGACAGGGGGGCAATCAGCCCCAGCATTTT. This sequence encodes CASSLGQGGNQPQHF.

This sequence joins TRBV5-1 and TRBJ2-2, with 8 positions matching TRBD1. CDR1 and CDR2 from the germline V gene are SGHRS and YFSETQ. The junction had 7 bases not matched to a gene; V was cut back by 7 bases and J by 2 bases. This CDR3 has 15 residues. The CDR3 region is CASSGAGGNTGELFF. CDR3 nucleotide sequence: TGCGCCAGCTCAGGGGCAGGGGGCAACACCGGGGAGCTGTTTTTT.

The V and J genes are TRBV7-9 and TRBJ2-1; TRBD2 might be the D (6 bases). The CDR3 is 14 amino acids. Trimming took off 3 bases at V and 7 bases at J, with 13 bases between the two ends. Germline-derived CDR1 and CDR2 are SEHNR and FQNEAQ (reference sequence). CDR3 DNA sequence: TGTGCCAGCAGCTTTCGGCTAGGGACTAATGAGCAGTTCTTC. This sequence encodes CASSFRLGTNEQFF. Looking up the rest from reference TRBV7-9 and TRBJ2-1 gives the full variable domain: DTGVSQNPRHKITKRGQNVTFRCDPISEHNRLYWYRQTLGQGPEFLTYFQNEAQLEKSRLLSDRFSAERPKGSFSTLEIQRTEQGDSAMYLCASSFRLGTNEQFFGPGTRLTVL.

J is TRBJ2-5 and V is TRBV5-4; 10 bases align to TRBD2. Germline V lookup: CDR1 SGHNT, CDR2 YYREEE (reference sequence). This CDR3 is 16 amino acids long. Trimming removed 0 bases from V and 4 bases from J; junction bases left unmatched: 6. The CDR3 sequence: CASSLVASGGGETQYF. The CDR3, as DNA: TGTGCCAGCAGCTTGGTAGCTAGCGGGGGAGGAGAGACCCAGTACTTC.

As DNA, the CDR3 is TGTGCCAGCAGCCAAGGGCCGGGGTTGACGGTCTACGAGCAGTACTTC. Its protein product is CASSQGPGLTVYEQYF. V and J are TRBV3-1 (or the pseudogene TRBV3-2) and TRBJ2-7; weak D call: TRBD2 (5 bases). The germline V and J ends were trimmed by 1 base and 3 bases, with 16 bases remaining between them. This CDR3 comprises 16 residues. Germline loops: CDR1 LGHDT, CDR2 YNNKEL (reference sequence).

The chain recombines TRBV5-4 with TRBJ2-7; 8 bases match TRBD1. J was trimmed by 2 bases and V by 2 bases; bases with no gene match: 6. CDR3 length equals 15 residues. Looked up from germline, CDR1 is SGHNT and CDR2 is YYREEE (reference sequence). Here the CDR3 reads CASSFRGQAAYEQYF. Here the CDR3 DNA reads TGTGCCAGCAGCTTCAGGGGACAGGCCGCCTACGAGCAGTACTTC.

The chain recombines TRBV6-5 with TRBJ1-3, with D possibly TRBD1 on 6 matching bases. V lost 6 bases, J lost 2 bases, and 8 bases lay in between. The CDR3 is 13 amino acids. The germline CDR1 and CDR2 sequences are MNHEY and SVGAGI. The CDR3 loop reads CASRGTTGNTIYF. In DNA, the CDR3 is TGTGCCAGCAGGGGGACAACTGGAAACACCATATATTTT.

V gene TRBV5-4 combines with J gene TRBJ2-5, with 8 bases lining up with TRBD2. Germline-derived CDR1 and CDR2 are SGHNT and YYREEE (reference sequence). This CDR3 spans 16 amino acids. V lost 4 bases, J lost 4 bases, and 12 bases stayed unmatched. This chain's CDR3 is CASSRGPAGAGETQYF. The CDR3 nucleotides are TGTGCCAGCAGCCGGGGACCAGCGGGGGCTGGAGAGACCCAGTACTTC. Full variable domain (remainder filled in from reference TRBV5-4 and TRBJ2-5): ETGVTQSPTHLIKTRGQQVTLRCSSQSGHNTVSWYQQALGQGPQFIFQYYREEENGRGNFPPRFSGLQFPNYSSELNVNALELDDSALYLCASSRGPAGAGETQYFGPGTRLLVL.

The chain is built from TRBV3-1 (or the pseudogene TRBV3-2) and TRBJ2-5; 12 bases are shared with TRBD2. The J segment lost 5 bases and the V segment lost 6 bases, leaving 7 bases of the junction unmatched. This CDR3 contains 15 residues. Germline values: CDR1 LGHDT, CDR2 YNNKEL (reference sequence). The CDR3 DNA is TGTGCCAGCAGGTCTAGCGGGGGGGCCGGGGAGACCCAGTACTTC. This codes for CASRSSGGAGETQYF.

This chain connects TRBV9 to TRBJ2-1; 13 nucleotides match TRBD2. Germline loops: CDR1 SGDLS, CDR2 YYNGEE. This CDR3 has 19 residues. V shed 3 bases and J 0 bases; nucleotides not matched to a gene: 9. Here the CDR3 reads CASSGTGLAGPSSYNEQFF. CDR3 DNA: TGTGCCAGCAGCGGGACGGGACTAGCGGGGCCTTCCTCCTACAATGAGCAGTTCTTC.

The genes are TRBV5-1 and TRBJ2-6; 11 nucleotides line up with TRBD1. V lost 4 bases to trimming and J lost 4 bases; unmatched junction nucleotides: 7. CDR3 size: 17 residues. Germline V gene lookup returns CDR1 SGHRS and CDR2 YFSETQ. CDR3 DNA sequence: TGCGCCAGCAGCCACGGACAGGGGGCGGGAGGGGCCAACGTCCTGACTTTC. This codes for CASSHGQGAGGANVLTF.

This clone was seen a single time. The chain joins TRBV13 to TRBJ2-1, with D possibly TRBD2 on 5 matching bases. Germline loops: CDR1 PRHDT, CDR2 FYEKMQ (reference sequence). This CDR3 contains 12 residues. With 6 bases removed from V and 6 bases from J, the gap between germline ends came to 9 bases. The chain's CDR3 is CASSRGSNEQFF. The CDR3 nucleotides read TGTGCCAGCAGTCGAGGGAGCAATGAGCAGTTCTTC.

The chain uses TRBV10-2 and TRBJ2-1, with 9 positions matching TRBD2. The length of the CDR3 is 15 residues. V gave up 5 bases and J gave up 3 bases; unmatched junction bases: 5. Germline V gives CDR1 WSHSY, CDR2 SAAADI. DNA of the CDR3: TGCGCCAGCAGTCCCAGCGGGGGGATCTACAATGAGCAGTTCTTC. Amino acids: CASSPSGGIYNEQFF.

The chain joins TRBV3-1 (or the pseudogene TRBV3-2) to TRBJ2-1, with 7 bases lining up with TRBD2. V lost 1 base to trimming and J lost 1 base; unmatched junction nucleotides: 7. Germline V gene sequence: CDR1 LGHDT, CDR2 YNNKEL (reference sequence). The CDR3 is 17 residues long. CDR3 residues: CASSQGRGRGSYNEQFF. The CDR3 DNA reads as TGTGCCAGCAGCCAAGGCCGGGGGAGGGGTTCCTACAATGAGCAGTTCTTC.

This clone was seen only once. The chain combines TRBV5-4 with TRBJ2-1, with D unclear. The length of the CDR3 is 16 residues. CDR1 and CDR2 from the germline V gene are SGHNT and YYREEE (reference sequence). V lost 4 bases to trimming and J lost 5 bases, with 19 bases between them. As DNA, the CDR3 is TGTGCCAGCAGCCAAAAACACCTCCAGGAAGACAATGAGCAGTTCTTC. This codes for CASSQKHLQEDNEQFF.

The J gene is TRBJ2-5, the V gene TRBV5-1, with D perhaps TRBD1 (6 bases). The V end was cut by 7 bases, the J end by 1 base, with 14 bases between. The CDR3 extends over 14 amino acids. Looked up from germline, CDR1 is SGHRS and CDR2 is YFSETQ. Here the CDR3 DNA reads TGCGCCAGCTCTAGAGGGGGTTTCCAAGAGACCCAGTACTTC. It yields the protein CASSRGGFQETQYF. The full variable domain, in which reference TRBV5-1 and TRBJ2-5 provide the parts outside the CDR3, is KAGVTQTPRYLIKTRGQQVTLSCSPISGHRSVSWYQQTPGQGLQFLFEYFSETQRNKGNFPGRFSGRQFSNSRSEMNVSTLELGDSALYLCASSRGGFQETQYFGPGTRLLVL.

This clone was counted a few times. The gene calls are TRBV2 and TRBJ1-6; TRBD1 aligns across 7 bases. The junction had 6 bases not matched to a gene; V was cut back by 6 bases and J by 7 bases. Germline V gives CDR1 SNHLY, CDR2 FYNNEI. The CDR3 has 14 amino acids. As DNA, the CDR3 is TGTGCCAGCAGAACACAGGGGTGGAATTCACCCCTCCACTTT. It specifies CASRTQGWNSPLHF.

Written as DNA, the CDR3 is TGTGCCTGGAGTCGGGTTTCCCGGGACAGGTTCCAACAGGGGCAGTTCTTC. Its protein product is CAWSRVSRDRFQQGQFF. V gene TRBV30 combines with J gene TRBJ2-1, with 8 bases identical to TRBD1. Germline-derived CDR1 and CDR2 are GTSNPN and SVGIG (reference sequence). J was trimmed by 12 bases and V by 2 bases; bases with no gene match: 21. This CDR3 is built from 17 residues.

The CDR3 reads CASSSMVGYNEQFF. CDR3 DNA: TGTGCCAGCAGCTCGATGGTCGGGTACAATGAGCAGTTCTTC. The J gene is TRBJ2-1, the V gene TRBV7-9; D call uncertain. The germline V and J ends were trimmed by 4 bases and 4 bases, with 11 bases remaining between them. CDR3 size: 14 residues. Per germline, CDR1 SEHNR and CDR2 FQNEAQ (reference sequence).